This TCR beta chain was documented in a study of blood T cell repertoires in COVID-19. Study overall: Acute-phase and convalescent COVID-19 samples originated in the United States, Italy and Spain. Sources were T cells, B-cell-depleted T cells, or PBMCs; the material itself was cDNA or gDNA.

Losses at the gene ends were 4 bases for V and 0 bases for J; bases not matched to a gene: 3. CDR1 and CDR2 from the germline V gene are SGHRS and YFSETQ. The CDR3 runs 16 residues. As concerns this clone: The same CDR3 can be traced to other DNA sequences in this sample.

As processed by the authors: Reference gene primer amplification in the assay estimated nucleated cell counts. The repertoire was sequenced with immunoSEQ multiplex PCR; TCRdb's copy has only in-frame clones and lacks some. The V and J calls and clone size are taken from that table; D and trimming were inferred from the DNA. Altogether 55,000 to 90,000 clones are present, 81% being singletons, with the ten largest covering around 0.83%. This receptor was identified in a woman in her sixties or seventies with acute or convalescent COVID-19. Material for sequencing was peripheral blood. J is TRBJ2-3 and V is TRBV5-1; 12 nucleotides match TRBD2. The CDR3 coding sequence is TGCGCCAGCAGCGAGGGGACTAGCGGGAGCACAGATACGCAGTATTTT. Protein product: CASSEGTSGSTDTQYF.